This TCR beta chain derives from a study of blood T cell repertoires in COVID-19. Study as a whole: Samples came from the United States, Italy and Spain, spanning acute and convalescent COVID-19. In each case, the material was cDNA or gDNA derived from T cells, B-cell-depleted T cells, or PBMCs.

This clone has only one observation. CDR3 length equals 12 residues. V was pared by 8 bases and J by 6 bases, with 12 bases between. Original processing methods: Estimated nucleated cell counts came from reference gene primer amplification. Generated by immunoSEQ multiplex PCR, the TCRdb table keeps only in-frame clones and is missing some. That table is the source of V, J and clone size, and D and trimming were worked out from the DNA. This sample carries about 400,000 clones, more than 85% of them seen once, and the ten largest clones take over 2.5%. This TCR was sampled from a human donor in a cohort sampled during active COVID-19. Sequencing was carried out using peripheral blood. J is TRBJ2-3 and V is TRBV12-3 or TRBV12-4; possibly TRBD2 for D (5 bases). The CDR3 bases are TGTGCCAGCGGGCCCCCGGGGGATACGCAGTATTTT. Residues: CASGPPGDTQYF.